This TCR beta chain was observed in a study of cytomegalovirus exposure and HLA in healthy donors (dated by TCRdb to the late 2010s). Context from the whole study: According to a later analysis, one platform produced both the approximately 110 validation repertoires and the 730 or so repertoires of the first cohort. The study aimed to test whether cataloging public T cell receptors could reveal signatures of past pathogen exposure. Besides the first cohort of approximately 670 subjects, a separate validation cohort made up of 120 different subjects was used. The study combined high-throughput TCR immunosequencing, statistical association of individual TCRs with disease status, and machine learning to predict cytomegalovirus infection status. The research as a whole found: In the study, approximately 160 TCR beta chains were listed as associated with cytomegalovirus. Subsequent analysis determined that TCRs grouped into clusters in the first cohort also showed a tendency toward co-occurrence across the 90 to 150 validation repertoires, and 85% to 95% of cluster scores exceeded 0. The classifier was reported to diagnose cytomegalovirus status with high specificity and sensitivity in both the original cohort and the validation cohort. Three of the identified cytomegalovirus-associated TCR beta chains were confirmed in vitro to be specific for cytomegalovirus antigens. Most TCR sequences were observed very rarely across donors, whereas some public TCRs were present in many individuals. It was suggested by the authors that the approach could potentially be generalized to other disease states and immunological phenotypes. The validation cohort had no HLA typing available for a later analysis, so co-occurrence within that cohort was assessed over all 130 or so repertoires.

The method was the immunoSEQ multiplex PCR assay. In the original analysis: A statistical classification framework was built for diagnosing cytomegalovirus status from the catalog of TCR beta chain sequences. TCRdb retrieved this table from immuneACCESS and kept in-frame rearrangements only. Not all clones are present; in checked studies, unresolved V genes account for under half, and no reason is known for the remainder. The V and J calls and clone size come from that table; D and trimming were worked out from the DNA. In this sample the table shows about 360,000 clones, roughly 85% of which occur a single time. Of the sample, about 0.8% is held by the ten largest clones. This clone was seen a handful of times. Its antigen is not yet known. There are no base qualities to consult, and no much larger clone falls within one base. From the cysteine through the phenylalanine, the CDR3 covers 13 amino acids. Just CDR3 DNA is preserved here, 39 bases in frame from base 1. CDR1 and CDR2, looked up from the germline V gene, are MNHNS and SASEGT. Germline trimming: 8 bases from V, 4 bases from J; junction bases outside gene matches: 4.

The donors belonged to the validation cohort of under 150 subjects, which was separate from the 666-subject first cohort. The sequenced material came from PBMCs. The sequence was obtained from a woman under 30 in good health and CMV-seronegative. This sequence uses TRBV6-1 and TRBJ2-3; a stretch of 9 junction bases matches TRBD2. The CDR3 has the sequence CASGAGGPDTQYF. DNA sequence: TGTGCCAGCGGAGCGGGGGGCCCAGATACGCAGTATTTT.